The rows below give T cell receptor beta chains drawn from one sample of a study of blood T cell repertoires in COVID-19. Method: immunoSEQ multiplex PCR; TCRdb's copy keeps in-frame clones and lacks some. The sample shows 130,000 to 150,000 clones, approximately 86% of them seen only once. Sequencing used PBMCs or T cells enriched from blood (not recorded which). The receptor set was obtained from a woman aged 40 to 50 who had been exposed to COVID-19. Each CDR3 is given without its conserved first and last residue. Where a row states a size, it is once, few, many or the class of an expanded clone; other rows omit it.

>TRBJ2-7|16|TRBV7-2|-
ASRAPGQGSGRAYEQY
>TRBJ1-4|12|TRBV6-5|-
ASRYTRDSWKLF
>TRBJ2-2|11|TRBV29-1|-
SVELGRDGELF
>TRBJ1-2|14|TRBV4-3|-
ASSQDPFYDRDGYT
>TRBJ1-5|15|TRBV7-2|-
ASSTGTGFYSNQPQH
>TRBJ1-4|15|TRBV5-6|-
ASSSRDTFLANEKLF
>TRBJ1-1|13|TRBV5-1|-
ASSLEQGQGSEAF
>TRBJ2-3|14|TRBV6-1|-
ASSEHQSGGQDTQY
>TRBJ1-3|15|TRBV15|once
ATSRSGLLSSGNTIY
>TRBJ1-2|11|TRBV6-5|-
ASSLNAIYGYT
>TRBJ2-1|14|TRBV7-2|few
ASSLAVASGGNEQF
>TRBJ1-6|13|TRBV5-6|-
ASSLWAGYNSPLH
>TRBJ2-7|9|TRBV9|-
ASSAGNEQY
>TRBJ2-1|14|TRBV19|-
ASSIDPAGVYNEQF